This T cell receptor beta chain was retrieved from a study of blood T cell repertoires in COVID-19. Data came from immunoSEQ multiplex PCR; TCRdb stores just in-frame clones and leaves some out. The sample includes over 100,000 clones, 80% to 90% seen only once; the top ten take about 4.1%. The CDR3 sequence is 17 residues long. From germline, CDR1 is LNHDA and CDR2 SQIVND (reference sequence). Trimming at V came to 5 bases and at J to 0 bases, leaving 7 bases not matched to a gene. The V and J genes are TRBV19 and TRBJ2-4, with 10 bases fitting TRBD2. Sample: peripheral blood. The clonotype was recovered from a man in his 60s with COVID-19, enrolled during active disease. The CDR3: CASSARTSGRAKNIQYF. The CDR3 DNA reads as TGTGCCAGTAGTGCCAGGACTAGCGGAAGAGCCAAAAACATTCAGTACTTC.